The next 23 T cell receptor beta chains were all read from a single sample in a study of cytomegalovirus exposure and HLA in healthy donors. PCR was performed using 60 Vbeta and 13 Jbeta primers. Measured with immunoSEQ multiplex PCR; TCRdb has only the in-frame clones, and not every one. The sample lists 200,000 or so clones; 80% to 85% were seen once. The specimen was PBMCs. These receptors originate from a boy younger than 18 in good health and CMV-seronegative.

The count of this clone is one. The rearrangement links TRBV5-1 to TRBJ2-1; 8 bases agree with TRBD2. Germline V gives CDR1 SGHRS, CDR2 YFSETQ. The V and J ends lost 4 bases and 5 bases, in that order; junction bases with no gene match: 8. This CDR3 region has 15 residues. CDR3 region: CASSNQRGINNEQFF. Written as DNA, the CDR3 is TGCGCCAGCAGCAATCAGCGGGGGATAAACAATGAGCAGTTCTTC.

A note on this clone: Without the conserved terminal phenylalanine or tryptophan, this CDR3 likely stems from a read error. This chain links TRBV6-5 with TRBJ2-7, with 7 bases matching TRBD1. The CDR3 sequence is 15 residues long. The V gene's germline CDR1 is MNHEY and CDR2 SVGAGI. V gave up 6 bases and J gave up 2 bases; unmatched junction bases: 10. The CDR3 sequence is CASSPDREDAYEQYL. CDR3 coding DNA: TGTGCCAGCAGCCCAGACAGGGAAGATGCCTACGAGCAGTACCTC.

The rearrangement links TRBV5-1 to TRBJ2-7, with unresolved D. The CDR3 spans 12 residues. V lost 1 base, J lost 4 bases, and 6 bases lay in between. Germline loops: CDR1 SGHRS, CDR2 YFSETQ. CDR3 bases: TGCGCCAGCAGCTTGTTTTCATACGAGCAGTACTTC. Protein product: CASSLFSYEQYF.

The chain employs TRBV28 and TRBJ2-7; the match to TRBD1 covers 10 bases. The CDR3 has 15 residues. CDR1 and CDR2 from the germline V gene are MDHEN and SYDVKM. Unmatched junction bases numbered 7, after V lost 6 bases and J lost 2 bases. The CDR3 region has the DNA TGTGCCAGCAGGAGACAGGGGGCGCTAACCTACGAGCAGTACTTC. It is translated as CASRRQGALTYEQYF.

The chain has TRBV5-1 and TRBJ1-1; 8 bases agree with TRBD1. Per germline, CDR1 SGHRS and CDR2 YFSETQ. The CDR3 has 16 amino acids. V dropped 0 bases and J dropped 2; count of bases not matched to a gene: 6. In DNA form, the CDR3 reads TGCGCCAGCAGCTTGGAGGCAGGGGGCTTCAACACTGAAGCTTTCTTT. It specifies CASSLEAGGFNTEAFF. Together with reference TRBV5-1 and TRBJ1-1, the CDR3 gives the full variable domain: KAGVTQTPRYLIKTRGQQVTLSCSPISGHRSVSWYQQTPGQGLQFLFEYFSETQRNKGNFPGRFSGRQFSNSRSEMNVSTLELGDSALYLCASSLEAGGFNTEAFFGQGTRLTVV.

V and J are TRBV19 and TRBJ2-3; 7 positions agree with TRBD2. V trimming: 3 bases; J trimming: 2 bases; junction bases outside the gene matches: 8. Germline CDR1 and CDR2: LNHDA and SQIVND (reference sequence). The CDR3 contains 16 residues. The CDR3 loop reads CASSISLADLTDTQYF. CDR3 nucleotides: TGTGCCAGTAGTATTAGTCTAGCGGACCTCACAGATACGCAGTATTTT.

Concerning this clone itself: A read error may account for a junction end that differs from germline. The chain combines TRBV28 with TRBJ1-5; TRBD1 is a possible D gene (6 bases). The CDR3 is made up of 16 amino acids. Germline V gene data show CDR1 as MDHEN and CDR2 as SYDVKM. The CDR3 sequence is CASTLPQGLSNQPQHF. The DNA for the CDR3 is TGTGCCAGCACTTTACCGCAGGGGTTGAGCAATCAGCCCCAGCATTTT.

V usage is TRBV19 and J usage is TRBJ2-4; D might be TRBD1 (5 bases). In germline, CDR1 is LNHDA, CDR2 SQIVND (reference sequence). The CDR3 sequence is 13 residues long. Trimming took 6 bases from V and 5 from J, leaving 11 bases between them. Here the CDR3 DNA reads TGTGCCAGTAGCGCAGGGTGGGAAAACATTCAGTACTTC. Amino acids: CASSAGWENIQYF.

The rearrangement uses TRBV9 and TRBJ2-5; 9 bases line up with TRBD2. The DNA end is a closer match to TRBJ2-7, so the J assignment may be wrong. Germline loops: CDR1 SGDLS, CDR2 YYNGEE. The CDR3 length is 15 residues. DNA for the CDR3: TGTGCCAGCAGCCCACTTGCGGGGGGGTTCTACGAGCAGTACTTC. The encoded protein is CASSPLAGGFYEQYF.

CDR3 in amino acids: CASSPTGQQNTEAFF. The DNA for the CDR3 is TGTGCCAGCAGCCCCACCGGACAGCAGAACACTGAAGCTTTCTTT. The chain carries TRBV5-4 and TRBJ1-1, with D possibly TRBD1 on 6 matching bases. Germline V gene sequence: CDR1 SGHNT, CDR2 YYREEE (reference sequence). Between the trimmed V and J ends, which lost 4 bases and 1 base, there was a span of 14 bases. The CDR3 length is 15 residues.

The count of this clone is one. V and J are TRBV7-2 and TRBJ2-7, with unresolved D. The germline V gene has CDR1 SGHTA and CDR2 FQGNSA. V was shortened by 3 bases and J by 4 bases, with 7 bases between the two germline ends. The CDR3 is 12 amino acids. The CDR3 coding sequence is TGTGCCAGCAGCTTTTCCGGGTACGAGCAGTACTTC. Protein sequence: CASSFSGYEQYF.

The chain combines TRBV2 with TRBJ2-1; D is possibly TRBD2 (7 bases). Germline CDR1 reads SNHLY; CDR2 reads FYNNEI. This CDR3 contains 15 residues. V was pared by 10 bases and J by 6 bases, with 22 bases between. CDR3 in DNA: TGTGCCATCAATACAAGGGGGGGTACGGTCAATGAGCAGTTCTTC. This encodes CAINTRGGTVNEQFF.

The chain is built from TRBV7-6 and TRBJ1-6; D might be TRBD1 (5 bases). The CDR3 spans 15 residues. Germline CDR1 and CDR2: SGHVS and FNYEAQ. V lost 4 bases to trimming and J lost 7 bases, with 14 bases between them. CDR3 region: CASSSGRGPNSPLHF. The CDR3 region has the DNA TGTGCCAGCAGCTCCGGGAGGGGTCCCAATTCACCCCTCCACTTT. Supplemented by reference TRBV7-6 and TRBJ1-6, the full variable domain reads GAGVSQSPRYKVTKRGQDVALRCDPISGHVSLYWYRQALGQGPEFLTYFNYEAQQDKSGLPNDRFSAERPEGSISTLTIQRTEQRDSAMYRCASSSGRGPNSPLHFGNGTRLTVT.

The CDR3 nucleotides read TGTGCCAGCAGTGGGACAGGGGTGGTCGAGCAGTACTTC. Translated: CASSGTGVVEQYF. The chain recombines TRBV2 with TRBJ2-7, with 9 bases lining up with TRBD1. Looked up from germline, CDR1 is SNHLY and CDR2 is FYNNEI. V lost 4 bases, J lost 6 bases, and 4 bases stayed unmatched. This CDR3 spans 13 amino acids.

The V gene is TRBV7-3, the J gene TRBJ2-1; possibly TRBD1 for D (5 bases). The CDR3 is made up of 15 amino acids. Looked up from germline, CDR1 is SGHTA and CDR2 is FQGTGA. Trimming took off 2 bases at V and 6 bases at J, with 14 bases between the two ends. The CDR3 loop is CASSLDAGASNEQFF. The CDR3, as DNA: TGTGCCAGCAGCTTAGACGCTGGGGCCTCCAATGAGCAGTTCTTC.

The V and J genes are TRBV29-1 and TRBJ2-5; 8 nucleotides line up with TRBD2. The J call may be faulty, since TRBJ2-7 better matches the DNA end. Germline V gene sequence: CDR1 SQVTM, CDR2 ANQGSEA. The CDR3 totals 13 residues. The CDR3 protein is CSVGTSGTYEQYF. The CDR3 DNA follows: TGCAGCGTAGGCACTAGCGGCACCTACGAGCAGTACTTC.

This clone has just a few counts. The chain joins TRBV18 to TRBJ1-4; 8 bases map to TRBD1. Per the germline V gene, CDR1 is KGHSH and CDR2 is LQKENI. V lost 6 bases to trimming and J lost 7 bases; unmatched junction nucleotides: 10. The CDR3 is made up of 15 amino acids. The chain's CDR3 is CASSSTGARGEKLFF. CDR3 in DNA: TGTGCCAGCTCGTCGACAGGGGCCAGGGGTGAAAAACTGTTTTTT.

The rearrangement uses TRBV5-1 and TRBJ2-3; 10 bases line up with TRBD2. V gave up 2 bases and J gave up 5 bases; unmatched junction bases: 5. CDR3 length equals 15 residues. Germline loops: CDR1 SGHRS, CDR2 YFSETQ. As DNA, the CDR3 is TGCGCCAGCAGCTTCCTAGCGGGAGCATTAGATACGCAGTATTTT. Its protein product is CASSFLAGALDTQYF.

The CDR3 loop is CASSTPLSGRGTDTQYF. CDR3 nucleotide sequence: TGTGCCAGCAGTACCCCGCTGAGCGGGAGGGGGACAGATACGCAGTATTTT. V usage is TRBV25-1 and J usage is TRBJ2-3; 10 nucleotides line up with TRBD2. The CDR3 sequence is 17 residues long. Germline trimming cut 5 bases from V and 3 bases from J; bases unmatched to any gene: 11. The V gene's germline CDR1 is MGHDK and CDR2 SYGVNS.

The J gene is TRBJ1-4, the V gene TRBV19, with 8 positions matching TRBD1. V was clipped by 8 bases and J by 8 bases; unmatched bases: 7. The germline V gene encodes CDR1 LNHDA and CDR2 SQIVND (reference sequence). This CDR3 has 13 amino acids. CDR3 bases: TGTGCCAGTCAATCCGGGACAGGAGAAAAACTGTTTTTT. It specifies CASQSGTGEKLFF. Combining the CDR3 with reference TRBV19 and TRBJ1-4 gives the whole variable domain DGGITQSPKYLFRKEGQNVTLSCEQNLNHDAMYWYRQDPGQGLRLIYYSQIVNDFQKGDIAEGYSVSREKKESFPLTVTSAQKNPTAFYLCASQSGTGEKLFFGSGTQLSVL.

This sequence joins TRBV5-4 and TRBJ2-5; D uncertain. Germline-derived CDR1 and CDR2 are SGHNT and YYREEE (reference sequence). V lost 2 bases to trimming and J lost 3 bases, with 5 bases between them. This CDR3 has 12 amino acids. CDR3 sequence reads: CASSFAEETQYF. CDR3 DNA sequence: TGTGCCAGCAGCTTTGCAGAAGAGACCCAGTACTTC.

The rearrangement uses TRBV29-1 and TRBJ2-7, with 7 bases fitting TRBD2. Germline trimming cut 4 bases from V and 3 bases from J; bases unmatched to any gene: 3. Germline CDR1 and CDR2: SQVTM and ANQGSEA. This CDR3 spans 12 amino acids. The chain's CDR3 is CSVASGYYEQYF. The CDR3 DNA follows: TGCAGCGTTGCTAGCGGATACTACGAGCAGTACTTC.

The J gene is TRBJ1-5, the V gene TRBV27, with D hard to call. Germline CDR1 and CDR2: MNHEY and SMNVEV (reference sequence). This CDR3 comprises 15 residues. Trimming took 6 bases from V and 4 from J, leaving 16 bases between them. Here the CDR3 reads CASRLLGFGNQPQHF. The DNA of the CDR3 is TGTGCCAGCAGATTACTTGGCTTCGGGAATCAGCCCCAGCATTTT.